This T cell receptor beta chain was sequenced during a study of T cells in Graves' hyperthyroidism and ophthalmopathy. Study-wide context: Upon initial diagnosis and before any treatment, peripheral blood was collected.

TCR beta CDR3 regions were amplified from RNA. Initially, a first-round RT-PCR of the TCR CDR3 employed the HTBI primer set. A single record per CDR3 protein comes from TCRdb applying MiXCR to the multiplex PCR reads. The sample includes about 600,000 distinct CDR3 sequences, about 14% of them seen just once. Trimming pared 3 bases from V and 4 bases from J, leaving 13 bases between. Germline V CDR1 and CDR2: GTSNPN, SVGIG (reference sequence). The CDR3 is 14 amino acids. Study-wide findings and caveats: Within blood appeared most thyroid clonotypes that had expanded above 0.001.

On the basis of clinical symptoms, serum thyroxine and TRAb, thyroid ultrasound and orbital computed tomography, diagnoses were made. Out of approximately 10 ml of fresh peripheral blood came the PBMCs. For this clonotype: The antigen is undetermined.

Material: blood. The rearrangement joins TRBV30 to TRBJ1-5; D might be TRBD1 (6 bases). This clonotype originated in a woman under 30 with Graves' ophthalmopathy. CDR3 sequence reads: CAWSESRGNQPQHF. The CDR3, as DNA: TGTGCCTGGAGCGAGTCCAGGGGTAATCAGCCCCAGCATTTT.